Below are 7 T cell receptor beta chains sequenced from a single sample in a study of blood T cell repertoires in COVID-19. Generated by immunoSEQ multiplex PCR, the TCRdb table keeps only in-frame clones and is missing some. The sample yields a few hundred thousand clones, approximately 84% seen once. The sequenced sample was peripheral blood. The receptors derive from a woman aged 30 to 39 who had recovered from COVID-19.

This clone was observed once. The chain couples TRBV9 to TRBJ1-2; D not resolved. The CDR3 runs 16 residues. Trimming removed 3 bases at V and 2 bases at J, with 17 bases between. Germline V gene lookup returns CDR1 SGDLS and CDR2 YYNGEE. The CDR3 here is CASSGAPGNFNYGYTF. The CDR3 nucleotides are TGTGCCAGCAGCGGCGCCCCCGGGAACTTCAACTATGGCTACACCTTC.

J is TRBJ2-7 and V is TRBV14, with D perhaps TRBD1 (6 bases). V dropped 1 base and J dropped 3 bases, with 19 bases sitting between them. This CDR3 comprises 17 residues. In germline, CDR1 is SGHDN, CDR2 FVKESK. The CDR3 coding sequence is TGTGCCAGCAGCCAAGCCCCCTGGTCACAGGGAAGCTACGAGCAGTACTTC. Protein sequence: CASSQAPWSQGSYEQYF.

This rearrangement joins TRBV5-1 to TRBJ1-4, with D hard to call. CDR3 length: 15 amino acids. The ends were cut back, 0 bases at V and 4 bases at J, with 10 bases in the middle. Germline V gene sequence: CDR1 SGHRS, CDR2 YFSETQ. The CDR3 DNA sequence: TGCGCCAGCAGCTTGGGTTCCGGGGTTAATGAAAAACTGTTTTTT. Residues: CASSLGSGVNEKLFF. Variable domain in full (rest from reference TRBV5-1 and TRBJ1-4): KAGVTQTPRYLIKTRGQQVTLSCSPISGHRSVSWYQQTPGQGLQFLFEYFSETQRNKGNFPGRFSGRQFSNSRSEMNVSTLELGDSALYLCASSLGSGVNEKLFFGSGTQLSVL.

In its sample, this clone was seen once. The chain has TRBV2 and TRBJ2-1; 8 bases agree with TRBD2. The V gene's germline CDR1 is SNHLY and CDR2 FYNNEI. After removal of 6 bases from V and 8 bases from J, the junction contained 9 bases not matched to a gene. There are 14 residues in the CDR3. The CDR3 reads CASRSGGLSDEQFF. In nucleotides, the CDR3 is TGTGCCAGCAGGTCGGGGGGGTTGTCCGATGAGCAGTTCTTC.

The chain is built from TRBV5-1 and TRBJ1-5; 8 positions match TRBD1. After removal of 4 bases from V and 7 bases from J, the junction contained 7 bases not matched to a gene. The CDR3 has 14 residues. Germline CDR1 and CDR2: SGHRS and YFSETQ. The CDR3 loop is CASSQDRGEQPQHF. CDR3 nucleotides: TGCGCCAGCAGCCAAGACAGGGGTGAACAGCCCCAGCATTTT.

This chain connects TRBV30 to TRBJ2-7; 8 bases are shared with TRBD2. Trimming cost V 5 bases and J 0 bases; bases outside gene matches: 3. CDR3 size: 13 residues. Germline V CDR1 and CDR2: GTSNPN, SVGIG (reference sequence). The CDR3 spells CAWSGGPSYEQYF. Written as DNA, the CDR3 is TGTGCCTGGTCGGGGGGGCCCTCCTACGAGCAGTACTTC.

The gene calls are TRBV5-1 and TRBJ2-7; 7 positions match TRBD1. There are 13 residues in the CDR3. With V trimmed by 4 bases and J by 2 bases, 3 bases remained unmatched. The germline gives CDR1 SGHRS, CDR2 YFSETQ. The CDR3 sequence is CASSRTGPYEQYF. CDR3 nucleotides: TGCGCCAGCAGCCGGACAGGACCCTACGAGCAGTACTTC.